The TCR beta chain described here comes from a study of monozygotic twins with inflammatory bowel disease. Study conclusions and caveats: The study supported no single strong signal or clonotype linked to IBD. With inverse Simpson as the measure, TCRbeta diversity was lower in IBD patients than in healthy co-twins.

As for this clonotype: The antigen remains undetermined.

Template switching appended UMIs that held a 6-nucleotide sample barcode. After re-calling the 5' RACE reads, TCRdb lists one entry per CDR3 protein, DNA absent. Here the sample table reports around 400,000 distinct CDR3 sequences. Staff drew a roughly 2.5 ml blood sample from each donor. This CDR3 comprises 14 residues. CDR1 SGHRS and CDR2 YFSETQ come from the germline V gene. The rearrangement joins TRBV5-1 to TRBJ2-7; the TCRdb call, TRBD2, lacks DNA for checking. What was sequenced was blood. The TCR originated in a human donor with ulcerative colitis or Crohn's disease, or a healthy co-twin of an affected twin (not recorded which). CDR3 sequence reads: CASSIESDSYEQYF.